The 3 T cell receptor beta chains listed next were all sequenced from one sample in a study of OX40 agonist ivuxolimab in advanced cancers. The method was immunoSEQ multiplex PCR; TCRdb's version includes in-frame clones alone and lacks a portion of them. The sample lists around 53,000 clones; about 82% were seen once. The sequences come from CD4+ or CD8+ T cells sorted from blood, collected in a trial of the OX40 agonist ivuxolimab. The receptors here all came from an adult with an advanced solid tumor such as melanoma, head and neck, liver or kidney cancer.

V usage is TRBV2 and J usage is TRBJ2-7; 12 nucleotides match TRBD1. The CDR3 sequence is 14 residues long. J gave up 13 bases and V 2 bases, and 9 bases lay outside the gene matches. CDR1 SNHLY and CDR2 FYNNEI come from the germline V gene. Here the CDR3 reads CASSESGQGAGRYF. DNA of the CDR3: TGTGCCAGCAGTGAATCGGGACAGGGGGCGGGCCGATACTTC.

This rearrangement joins TRBV6-5 to TRBJ2-1, with TRBD2 matching over 10 bases. This CDR3 spans 15 amino acids. Trimming took 7 bases from V and 0 from J; bases not matched to a gene: 3. Germline V lookup: CDR1 MNHEY, CDR2 SVGAGI. CDR3 DNA sequence: TGTGCCAGCAACCGACTAGCGGGCTCCTACAATGAGCAGTTCTTC. It is translated as CASNRLAGSYNEQFF.

This chain connects TRBV5-8 to TRBJ2-5; no definite D call. The V gene lost 1 base and the J gene lost 0 bases, with 4 bases spanning the gap. The V gene's germline CDR1 is SGHTS and CDR2 YDEGEE. CDR3 length equals 13 residues. The CDR3 sequence: CASSLLHQETQYF. In DNA, the CDR3 is TGTGCCAGCAGCTTGCTACACCAAGAGACCCAGTACTTC.